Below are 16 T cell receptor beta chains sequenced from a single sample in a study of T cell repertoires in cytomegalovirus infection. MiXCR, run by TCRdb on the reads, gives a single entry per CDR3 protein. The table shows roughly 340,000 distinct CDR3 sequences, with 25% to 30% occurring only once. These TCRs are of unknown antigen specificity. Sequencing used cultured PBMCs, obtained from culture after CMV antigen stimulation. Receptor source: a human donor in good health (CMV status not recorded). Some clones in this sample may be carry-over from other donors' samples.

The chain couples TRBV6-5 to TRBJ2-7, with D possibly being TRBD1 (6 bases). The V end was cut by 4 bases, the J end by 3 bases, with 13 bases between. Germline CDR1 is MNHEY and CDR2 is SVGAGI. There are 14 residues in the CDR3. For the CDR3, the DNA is TGTGCCAGCAGTTCAGACAGGTCCCACTACGAGCAGTACTTC. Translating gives CASSSDRSHYEQYF.

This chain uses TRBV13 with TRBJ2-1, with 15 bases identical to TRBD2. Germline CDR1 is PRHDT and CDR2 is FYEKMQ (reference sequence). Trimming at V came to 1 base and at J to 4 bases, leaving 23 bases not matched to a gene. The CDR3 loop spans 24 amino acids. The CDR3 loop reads CASSLDPFFRTSGRATTIYNEQFF. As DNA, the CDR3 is TGTGCCAGCAGCTTAGACCCGTTCTTCAGGACTAGCGGGAGGGCAACTACAATTTACAATGAGCAGTTCTTC.

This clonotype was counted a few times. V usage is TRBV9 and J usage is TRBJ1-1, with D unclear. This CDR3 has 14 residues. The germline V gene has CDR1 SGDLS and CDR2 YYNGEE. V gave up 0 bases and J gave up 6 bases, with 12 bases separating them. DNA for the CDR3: TGTGCCAGCAGCGTAGTTCCGGGTCAGGCTGAAGCTTTCTTT. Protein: CASSVVPGQAEAFF.

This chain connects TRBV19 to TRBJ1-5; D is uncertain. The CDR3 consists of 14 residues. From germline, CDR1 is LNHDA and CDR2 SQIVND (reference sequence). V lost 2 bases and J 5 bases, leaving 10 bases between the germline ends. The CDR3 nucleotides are TGTGCCAGTAGTATACCAGGCACCCATCAGCCCCAGCATTTT. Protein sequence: CASSIPGTHQPQHF.

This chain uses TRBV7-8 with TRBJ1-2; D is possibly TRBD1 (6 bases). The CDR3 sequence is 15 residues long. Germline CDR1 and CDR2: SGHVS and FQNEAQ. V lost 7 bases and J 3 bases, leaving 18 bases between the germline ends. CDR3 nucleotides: TGTGCCAGCACCCCCCGGGGGCAGCCCGACTATGGCTACACCTTC. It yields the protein CASTPRGQPDYGYTF.

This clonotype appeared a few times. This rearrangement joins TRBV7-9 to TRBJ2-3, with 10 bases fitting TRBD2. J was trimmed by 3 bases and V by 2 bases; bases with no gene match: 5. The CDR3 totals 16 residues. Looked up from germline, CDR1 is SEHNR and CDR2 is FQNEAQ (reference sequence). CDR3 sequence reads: CASSLLAGESTDTQYF. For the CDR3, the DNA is TGTGCCAGCAGCTTACTAGCGGGGGAATCGACAGATACGCAGTATTTT.

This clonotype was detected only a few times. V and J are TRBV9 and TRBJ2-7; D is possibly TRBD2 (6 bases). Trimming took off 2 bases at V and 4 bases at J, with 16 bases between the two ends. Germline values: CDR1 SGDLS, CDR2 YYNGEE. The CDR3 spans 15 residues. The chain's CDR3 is CASSVGSAFGYEQYF. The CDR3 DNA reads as TGTGCCAGCAGCGTCGGGAGCGCCTTTGGATACGAGCAGTACTTC.

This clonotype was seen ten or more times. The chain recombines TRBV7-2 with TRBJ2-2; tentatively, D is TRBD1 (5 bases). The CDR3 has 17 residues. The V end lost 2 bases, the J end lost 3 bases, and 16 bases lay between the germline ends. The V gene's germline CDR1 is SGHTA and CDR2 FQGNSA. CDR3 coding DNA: TGTGCCAGCAGCTTATCATACGCGACAGTAGACACCGGGGAGCTGTTTTTT. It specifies CASSLSYATVDTGELFF.

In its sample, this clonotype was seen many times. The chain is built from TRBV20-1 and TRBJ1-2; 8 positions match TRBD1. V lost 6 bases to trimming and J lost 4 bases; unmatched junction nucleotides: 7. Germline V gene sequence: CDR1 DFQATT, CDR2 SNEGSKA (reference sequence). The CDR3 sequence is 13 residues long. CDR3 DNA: TGCAGTGCCGCCGGACAGGGTTCCTATGGCTACACCTTC. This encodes CSAAGQGSYGYTF.

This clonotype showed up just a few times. CDR3 coding DNA: TGTGCCAGTAGACCGACAGGCCCGCAAGAGACCCAGTACTTC. Amino acids: CASRPTGPQETQYF. This chain uses TRBV19 with TRBJ2-5; D perhaps matches TRBD1 (6 bases). The CDR3 totals 14 residues. V shed 6 bases and J shed 2 bases, with 13 bases lying between them. Germline loops: CDR1 LNHDA, CDR2 SQIVND (reference sequence).

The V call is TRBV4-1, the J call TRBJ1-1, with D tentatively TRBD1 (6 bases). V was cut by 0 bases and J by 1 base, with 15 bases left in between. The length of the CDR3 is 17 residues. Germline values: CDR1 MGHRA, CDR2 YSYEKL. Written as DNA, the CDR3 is TGCGCCAGCAGCCAAGATACCCCCGGCAGGGGGAACACTGAAGCTTTCTTT. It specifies CASSQDTPGRGNTEAFF.

The CDR3 sequence is CASSNSLNTEAFF. CDR3 DNA sequence: TGTGCCAGCAGCAACAGCCTGAACACTGAAGCTTTCTTT. The chain carries TRBV7-2 and TRBJ1-1; no clear D gene. Germline V gene sequence: CDR1 SGHTA, CDR2 FQGNSA. The CDR3 totals 13 residues. Trimming removed 5 bases from V and 0 bases from J, with 7 bases in between.

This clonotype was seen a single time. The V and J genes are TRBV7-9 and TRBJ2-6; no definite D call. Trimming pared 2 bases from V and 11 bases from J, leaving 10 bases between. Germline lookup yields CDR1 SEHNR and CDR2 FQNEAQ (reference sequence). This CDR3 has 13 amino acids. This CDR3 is CASSLFSSDVLTF. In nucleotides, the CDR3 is TGTGCCAGCAGCTTATTCAGCTCAGACGTCCTGACTTTC.

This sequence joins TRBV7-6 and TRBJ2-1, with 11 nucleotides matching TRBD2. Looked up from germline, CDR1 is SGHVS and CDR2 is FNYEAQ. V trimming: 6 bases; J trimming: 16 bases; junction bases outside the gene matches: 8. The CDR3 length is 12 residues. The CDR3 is CASRSSGGPSFF. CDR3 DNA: TGTGCCAGCAGATCTAGCGGGGGGCCCTCATTCTTC.

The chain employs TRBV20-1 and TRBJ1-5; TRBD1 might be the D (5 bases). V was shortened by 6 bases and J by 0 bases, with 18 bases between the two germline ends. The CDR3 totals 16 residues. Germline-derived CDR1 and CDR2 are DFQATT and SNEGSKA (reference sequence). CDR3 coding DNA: TGCAGTGCCAATAGGGGAGGGACCGGTAGCAATCAGCCCCAGCATTTT. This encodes CSANRGGTGSNQPQHF.

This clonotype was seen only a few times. The CDR3 spells CASGGSSPNYGYTF. CDR3 DNA sequence: TGTGCCAGCGGGGGCAGCTCTCCGAACTATGGCTACACCTTC. This chain links TRBV27 with TRBJ1-2, with D maybe TRBD1 (6 bases). From germline, CDR1 is MNHEY and CDR2 SMNVEV (reference sequence). The CDR3 extends over 14 amino acids. Deletions cut 8 bases from V and 2 bases from J, with 15 bases between.